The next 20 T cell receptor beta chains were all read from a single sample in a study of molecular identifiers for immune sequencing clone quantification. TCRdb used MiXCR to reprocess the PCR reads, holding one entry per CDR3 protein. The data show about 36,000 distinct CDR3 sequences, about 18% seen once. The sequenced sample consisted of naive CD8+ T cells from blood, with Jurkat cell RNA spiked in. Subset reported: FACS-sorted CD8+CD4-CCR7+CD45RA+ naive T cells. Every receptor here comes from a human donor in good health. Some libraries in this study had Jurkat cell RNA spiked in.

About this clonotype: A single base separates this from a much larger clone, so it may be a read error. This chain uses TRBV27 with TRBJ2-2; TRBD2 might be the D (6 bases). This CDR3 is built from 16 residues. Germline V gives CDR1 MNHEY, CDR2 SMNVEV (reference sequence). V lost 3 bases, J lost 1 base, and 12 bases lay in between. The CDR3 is CASSLSWRGNTGELFF. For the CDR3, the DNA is TGTGCCAGCAGTTTGTCGTGGCGGGGGAACACCGGGGAGCTGTTTTTT.

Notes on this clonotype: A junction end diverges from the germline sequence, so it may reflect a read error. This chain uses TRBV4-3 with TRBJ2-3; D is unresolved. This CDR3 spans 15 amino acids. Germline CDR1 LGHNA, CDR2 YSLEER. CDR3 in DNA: TGCGCCGGCAGCCAAGCCCACATCTTCCCAGATACGCAGTATTTT. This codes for CAGSQAHIFPDTQYF.

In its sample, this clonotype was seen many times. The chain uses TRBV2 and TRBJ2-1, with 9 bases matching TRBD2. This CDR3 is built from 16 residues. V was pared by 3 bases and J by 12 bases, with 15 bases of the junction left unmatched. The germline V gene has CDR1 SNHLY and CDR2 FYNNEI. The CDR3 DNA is TGTGCCAGCAGTGACCCCTCACTGGCTAGCGGGATCATGCAGTTCTTC. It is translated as CASSDPSLASGIMQFF.

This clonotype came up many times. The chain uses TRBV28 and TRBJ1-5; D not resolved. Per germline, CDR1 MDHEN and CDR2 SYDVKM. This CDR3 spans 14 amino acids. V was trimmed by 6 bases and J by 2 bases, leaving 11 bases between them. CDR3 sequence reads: CASSLSWGNQPQHF. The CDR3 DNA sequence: TGTGCCAGCAGCCTCAGCTGGGGCAATCAGCCCCAGCATTTT.

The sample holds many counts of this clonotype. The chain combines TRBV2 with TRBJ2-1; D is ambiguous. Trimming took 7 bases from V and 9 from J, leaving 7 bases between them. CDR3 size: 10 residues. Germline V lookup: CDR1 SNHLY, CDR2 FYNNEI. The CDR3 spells CASTSSEQFF. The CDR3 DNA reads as TGTGCCAGCACTTCCAGTGAGCAGTTCTTC.

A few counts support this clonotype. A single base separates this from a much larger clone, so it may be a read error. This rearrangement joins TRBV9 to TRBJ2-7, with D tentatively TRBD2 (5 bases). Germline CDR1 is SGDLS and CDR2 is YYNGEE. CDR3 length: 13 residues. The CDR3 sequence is CVSSVGLDYEQYF. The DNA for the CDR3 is TGTGTCAGCAGCGTAGGACTGGACTACGAGCAGTACTTC.

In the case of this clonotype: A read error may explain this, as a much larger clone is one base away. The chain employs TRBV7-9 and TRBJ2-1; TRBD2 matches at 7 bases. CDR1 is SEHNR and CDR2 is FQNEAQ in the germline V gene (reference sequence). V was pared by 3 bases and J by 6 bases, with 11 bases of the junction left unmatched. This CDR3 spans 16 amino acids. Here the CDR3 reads CASSFVSGAPCNEQFF. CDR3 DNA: TGTGCCAGCAGCTTTGTGAGCGGGGCCCCCTGCAATGAGCAGTTCTTC.

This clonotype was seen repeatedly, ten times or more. CDR3 amino acids: CASSLTGRSQGYTF. In DNA, the CDR3 is TGTGCCAGCAGTTTGACAGGGAGGTCCCAGGGCTACACCTTC. V usage is TRBV12-3 or TRBV12-4 and J usage is TRBJ1-2, with TRBD1 matching over 7 bases. Losses at the gene ends were 3 bases for V and 8 bases for J; bases not matched to a gene: 9. This CDR3 comprises 14 residues.

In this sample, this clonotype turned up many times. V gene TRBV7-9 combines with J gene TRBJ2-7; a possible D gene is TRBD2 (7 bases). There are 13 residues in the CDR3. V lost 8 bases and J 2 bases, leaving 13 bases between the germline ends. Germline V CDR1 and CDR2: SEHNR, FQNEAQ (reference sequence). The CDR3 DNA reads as TGTGCCAGCTCCGGGGGGCTCACCTACGAGCAGTACTTC. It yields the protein CASSGGLTYEQYF.

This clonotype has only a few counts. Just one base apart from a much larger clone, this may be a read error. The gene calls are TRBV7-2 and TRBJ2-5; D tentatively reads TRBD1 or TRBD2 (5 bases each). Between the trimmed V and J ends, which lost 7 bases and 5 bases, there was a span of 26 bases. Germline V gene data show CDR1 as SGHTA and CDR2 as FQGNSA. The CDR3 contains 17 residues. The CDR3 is CASIPKVRDRRLETQYF. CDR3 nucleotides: TGTGCCAGCATCCCGAAGGTACGGGACCGAAGGTTGGAGACCCAGTACTTC. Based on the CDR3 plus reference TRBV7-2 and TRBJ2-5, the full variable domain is GAGVSQSPSNKVTEKGKDVELRCDPISGHTALYWYRQSLGQGLEFLIYFQGNSAPDKSGLPSDRFSAERTGGSVSTLTIQRTQQEDSAVYLCASIPKVRDRRLETQYFGPGTRLLVL.

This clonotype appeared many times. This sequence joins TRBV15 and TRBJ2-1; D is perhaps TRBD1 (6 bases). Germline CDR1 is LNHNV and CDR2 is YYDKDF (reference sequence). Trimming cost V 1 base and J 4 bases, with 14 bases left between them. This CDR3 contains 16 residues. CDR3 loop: CATSRGTGRLYNEQFF. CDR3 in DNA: TGTGCCACCAGCAGAGGAACAGGGCGGCTATACAATGAGCAGTTCTTC. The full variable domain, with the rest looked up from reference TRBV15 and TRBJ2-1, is DAMVIQNPRYQVTQFGKPVTLSCSQTLNHNVMYWYQQKSSQAPKLLFHYYDKDFNNEADTPDNFQSRRPNTSFCFLDIRSPGLGDTAMYLCATSRGTGRLYNEQFFGPGTRLTVL.

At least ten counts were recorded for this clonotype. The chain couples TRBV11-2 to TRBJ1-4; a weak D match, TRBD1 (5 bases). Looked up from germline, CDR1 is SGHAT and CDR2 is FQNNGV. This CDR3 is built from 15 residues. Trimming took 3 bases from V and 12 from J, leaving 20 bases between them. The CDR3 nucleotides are TGTGCCAGCAGCTTGGGGGACGGACTTTTGATGGAACTGTTTTTT. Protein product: CASSLGDGLLMELFF. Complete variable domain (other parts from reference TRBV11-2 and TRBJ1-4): EAGVAQSPRYKIIEKRQSVAFWCNPISGHATLYWYQQILGQGPKLLIQFQNNGVVDDSQLPKDRFSAERLKGVDSTLKIQPAKLEDSAVYLCASSLGDGLLMELFFGSGTQLSVL.

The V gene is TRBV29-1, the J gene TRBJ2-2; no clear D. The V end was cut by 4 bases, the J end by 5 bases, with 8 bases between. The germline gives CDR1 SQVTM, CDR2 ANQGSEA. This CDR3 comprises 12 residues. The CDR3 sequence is CSVVKSTGELFF. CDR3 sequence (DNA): TGCAGCGTTGTTAAGTCTACCGGGGAGCTGTTTTTT.

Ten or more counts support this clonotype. This CDR3 reads CASSLAPDNEQFF. The CDR3 nucleotides are TGTGCCAGCAGCTTGGCACCTGACAATGAGCAGTTCTTC. V and J are TRBV5-5 and TRBJ2-1; D remains ambiguous. Deletions cut 0 bases from V and 5 bases from J, with 6 bases between. The germline CDR1 and CDR2 sequences are SGHKS and YYEKEE (reference sequence). The CDR3 loop spans 13 amino acids.

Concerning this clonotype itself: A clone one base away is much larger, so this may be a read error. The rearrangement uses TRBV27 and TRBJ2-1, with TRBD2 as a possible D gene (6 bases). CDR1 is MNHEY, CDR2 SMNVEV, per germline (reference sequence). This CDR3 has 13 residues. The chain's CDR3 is CVSREITYNEQFF. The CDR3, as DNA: TGTGTCAGCCGGGAGATCACTTACAATGAGCAGTTCTTC.

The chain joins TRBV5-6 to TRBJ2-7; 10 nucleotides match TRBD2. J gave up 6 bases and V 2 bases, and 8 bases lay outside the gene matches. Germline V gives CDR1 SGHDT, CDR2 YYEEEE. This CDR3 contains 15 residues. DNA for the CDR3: TGTGCCAGCAGCTTTGGGTCTAGCGGGAGAGGCGAGCAGTACTTC. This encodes CASSFGSSGRGEQYF.

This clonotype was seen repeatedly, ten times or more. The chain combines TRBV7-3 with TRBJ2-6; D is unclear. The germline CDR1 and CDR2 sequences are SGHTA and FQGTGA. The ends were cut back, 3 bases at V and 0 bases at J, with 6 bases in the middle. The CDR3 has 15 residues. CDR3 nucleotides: TGTGCCAGCAGCTTTTTTCACTCTGGGGCCAACGTCCTGACTTTC. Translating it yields CASSFFHSGANVLTF.

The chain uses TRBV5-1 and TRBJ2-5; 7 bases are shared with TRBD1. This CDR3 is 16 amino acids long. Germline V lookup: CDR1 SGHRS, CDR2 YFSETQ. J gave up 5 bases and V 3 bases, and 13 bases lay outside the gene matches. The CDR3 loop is CASSYTGVLSGETQYF. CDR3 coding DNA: TGCGCCAGCAGCTACACAGGGGTACTGTCCGGGGAGACCCAGTACTTC. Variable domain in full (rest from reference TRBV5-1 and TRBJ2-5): KAGVTQTPRYLIKTRGQQVTLSCSPISGHRSVSWYQQTPGQGLQFLFEYFSETQRNKGNFPGRFSGRQFSNSRSEMNVSTLELGDSALYLCASSYTGVLSGETQYFGPGTRLLVL.

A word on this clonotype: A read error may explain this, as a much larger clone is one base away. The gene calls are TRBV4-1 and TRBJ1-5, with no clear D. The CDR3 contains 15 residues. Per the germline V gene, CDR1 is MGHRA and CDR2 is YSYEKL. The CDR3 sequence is CASSQVEGLNQLQHF. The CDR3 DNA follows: TGCGCCAGCAGCCAAGTGGAGGGTTTAAATCAGCTCCAGCATTTT.

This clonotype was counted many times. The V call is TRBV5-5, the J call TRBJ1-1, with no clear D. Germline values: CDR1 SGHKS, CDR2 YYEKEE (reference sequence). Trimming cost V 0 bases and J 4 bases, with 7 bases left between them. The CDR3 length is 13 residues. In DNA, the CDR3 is TGTGCCAGCAGCTTGGATCTGGGCACTGAAGCTTTCTTT. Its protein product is CASSLDLGTEAFF.